Here is one T cell receptor (beta chain) with its context. Profiling relied on immunoSEQ multiplex PCR, and the TCRdb table lists in-frame clones only, not all of them. The sample holds roughly 100,000 clones, approximately 92% seen once. V gave up 1 base and J gave up 8 bases; unmatched junction bases: 9. The CDR3 is 17 amino acids. Germline-derived CDR1 and CDR2 are SGHNT and YYREEE (reference sequence). The data stem from a study of blood T cell repertoires in COVID-19. Sequenced material: peripheral blood. The TCR sequence derives from a man aged 45-60 years with active COVID-19. The chain has TRBV5-4 and TRBJ2-1, with TRBD2 matching over 13 bases. The CDR3 nucleotides read TGTGCCAGCAGCTTGCGACCCGGACTAGCGGGAGCTCATGAGCAGTTCTTC. Encoded protein: CASSLRPGLAGAHEQFF.